This T cell receptor beta chain was recovered during a study of OX40 agonist ivuxolimab in advanced cancers. About the study: The group had a mean age of around 60 years, ranged from about 20 to 90, and was 82.7% male.

The repertoire was sequenced with immunoSEQ multiplex PCR; TCRdb's copy has only in-frame clones and lacks some. The data hold 90,000 or so clones, with 75% to 95% observed a single time. The CDR3 is 15 residues long. V gave up 0 bases and J gave up 1 base, with 10 bases separating them. Germline V gives CDR1 SGHNT, CDR2 YYREEE (reference sequence). This chain uses TRBV5-4 with TRBJ1-1; unclear D gene. This sample comprised CD4+ or CD8+ T cells sorted from blood, obtained in a trial of the OX40 agonist ivuxolimab. The receptor's source is an adult with an advanced solid tumor such as melanoma, head and neck, liver or kidney cancer. CDR3 region: CASSLEGAGNTEAFF. CDR3 coding DNA: TGTGCCAGCAGCTTGGAGGGCGCAGGGAACACTGAAGCTTTCTTT. The full variable domain, rest sourced from reference TRBV5-4 and TRBJ1-1, is ETGVTQSPTHLIKTRGQQVTLRCSSQSGHNTVSWYQQALGQGPQFIFQYYREEENGRGNFPPRFSGLQFPNYSSELNVNALELDDSALYLCASSLEGAGNTEAFFGQGTRLTVV.